This T cell receptor beta chain derives from a study of blood T cell repertoires in COVID-19. Study as a whole: PBMCs, B-cell-depleted T cells, or T cells were the source of the cDNA or gDNA that made up the material.

Per germline, CDR1 SGHRS and CDR2 YFSETQ. The CDR3 loop spans 16 amino acids. Unmatched junction bases numbered 9, after V lost 0 bases and J lost 8 bases. The assay was immunoSEQ multiplex PCR, and TCRdb's table has in-frame clones only and misses some. The sample consists of about 190,000 clones, about nine tenths of them appearing once. Sequencing was carried out using peripheral blood. This TCR was sampled from a man aged 40-55 years with acute or convalescent COVID-19. This rearrangement joins TRBV5-1 to TRBJ2-1, with TRBD2 matching over 9 bases. CDR3 nucleotide sequence: TGCGCCAGCAGCTTGGCCTCGGGGACTAGCAAGTATGAGCAGTTCTTC. It codes for CASSLASGTSKYEQFF.